This is a list of T cell receptor beta chains from one sample in a study of cytomegalovirus exposure and HLA in healthy donors. The repertoire was sequenced with immunoSEQ multiplex PCR; TCRdb's copy has only in-frame clones and lacks some. Of 110,000 to 150,000 clones listed, roughly nine tenths are singletons. Material for sequencing was PBMCs. The receptors come from a man between 18 and 35 years old in good health and CMV-seronegative. CDR3s include the opening cysteine and the closing phenylalanine or tryptophan. The D gene is left open where the match is weak. Clone size, where shown, is once, few, many, or a class for clones that have expanded.

>15|.|TRBJ2-7|TRBV9|.
TGTGCCAGCAGCGCTAGTCGGCGGCAGTCCTACGAGCAGTACTTC
CASSASRRQSYEQYF
>15|.|TRBJ2-5|TRBV6-5|TRBD2
TGTGCCAGCAGTTGGCGGGGGGAGAACCAAGAGACCCAGTACTTC
CASSWRGENQETQYF
>14|.|TRBJ1-1|TRBV19|.
TGTGCCAGTGGGATGACAGGTATGAACACTGAAGCTTTCTTT
CASGMTGMNTEAFF
>15|.|TRBJ1-1|TRBV27|.
TGTGCCAGCAGTGAAGGGGGGGTTATGAACACTGAAGCTTTCTTT
CASSEGGVMNTEAFF
>14|.|TRBJ1-2|TRBV27|TRBD1
TGTGCCAGCAGTGGGGACAGTTCTAACTATGGCTACACCTTC
CASSGDSSNYGYTF
>16|.|TRBJ2-2|TRBV6-5|.
TGTGCCAGCAGTTACTTCGGTTCCGGGGGCACCGGGGAGCTGTTTTTT
CASSYFGSGGTGELFF
>15|.|TRBJ2-7|TRBV5-1|.
TGCGCCAGCAGCTTGGAGGGCGGGGGCATCTACGAGCAGTACTTC
CASSLEGGGIYEQYF
>12|.|TRBJ2-1|TRBV30|TRBD2
TGTGCCTGGGGGCCCTGGGGGGGGGAGCAGTTCTTC
CAWGPWGGEQFF
>14|.|TRBJ1-1|TRBV7-9|TRBD1
TGTGCCAGCTCCGGACAGGGACTGAACACTGAAGCTTTCTTT
CASSGQGLNTEAFF
>17|.|TRBJ1-5|TRBV28|.
TGTGCCAGCAGTTTATTGCGACAGTCATGGTCCAATCAGCCCCAGCATTTT
CASSLLRQSWSNQPQHF
>15|.|TRBJ1-4|TRBV19|TRBD1
TGTGCCAGTACAGAGACGGGACAGAGGAATGAAAAACTGTTTTTT
CASTETGQRNEKLFF
>14|.|TRBJ1-2|TRBV27|TRBD1
TGTGCCAGCAGTGTCTCAGGGGGCGGCTATGGCTACACCTTC
CASSVSGGGYGYTF
>14|.|TRBJ2-3|TRBV9|.
TGTGCCAGCAGCGTATCAGGGGTTTCGGATACGCAGTATTTT
CASSVSGVSDTQYF
>15|.|TRBJ1-5|TRBV6-1|.
TGTGCCAGCACGGGGCGGGGGCTGGACAATCAGCCCCAGCATTTT
CASTGRGLDNQPQHF
>15|.|TRBJ1-4|TRBV25-1|TRBD1
TGTGCCAGCAGTCCCCGGACAGGGACTAATGAAAAACTGTTTTTT
CASSPRTGTNEKLFF
>16|.|TRBJ2-7|TRBV9|TRBD1
TGTGCCAGCAGCACGCGGGACAGGGCACTCTCCTACGAGCAGTACTTC
CASSTRDRALSYEQYF
>12|.|TRBJ2-1|TRBV27|.
TGTGCCAGCAGCCGACTAGATGGTGAGCAGTTCTTC
CASSRLDGEQFF
>15|once|TRBJ2-7|TRBV10-3|.
TGTGCCATCAGTGAGTCGATCGGCTGGCGAGGAGAGCAGTACTTC
CAISESIGWRGEQYF
>16|.|TRBJ2-3|TRBV9|TRBD2
TGTGCCAGCAGCGTAGGACTAGCGGGGCAGACAGATACGCAGTATTTT
CASSVGLAGQTDTQYF
>15|.|TRBJ2-3|TRBV28|.
TGTGCCAGCACATCAAGCGGACCTAGCACAGATACGCAGTATTTT
CASTSSGPSTDTQYF
>16|.|TRBJ2-3|TRBV9|TRBD2
TGTGCCAGCAGCGTAGGACTAGCGGGAACGACAGATACGCAGTATTTT
CASSVGLAGTTDTQYF
>14|.|TRBJ1-5|TRBV30|TRBD1
TGTGCCTGGAGTAAGACAGGGCCCAATCAGCCCCAGCATTTT
CAWSKTGPNQPQHF
>16|.|TRBJ1-1|TRBV4-1|.
TGCGCCAGCAGCCAAGAGTTCGGGTTATCGATCACTGAAGCTTTCTTT
CASSQEFGLSITEAFF
>16|.|TRBJ2-2|TRBV7-9|TRBD2
TGTGCCAGCAGCTTAGCATCGGCAGCGGGAACCGGGGAGCTGTTTTTT
CASSLASAAGTGELFF
>17|.|TRBJ2-3|TRBV19|TRBD1
TGTGCCAGTAGTATAGATCGGGACAGGGGGCGAACAGATACGCAGTATTTT
CASSIDRDRGRTDTQYF
>15|.|TRBJ2-1|TRBV5-1|.
TGCGCCAGCAGCTTGGGGCTAGTTACCTACAATGAGCAGTTCTTC
CASSLGLVTYNEQFF
>16|.|TRBJ1-1|TRBV28|.
TGTGCCAGCAGTCCAGGCGGTCAGGGGTGGGCCACTGAAGCTTTCTTT
CASSPGGQGWATEAFF
>16|.|TRBJ2-1|TRBV7-9|TRBD2
TGTGCCAGCAGCTTATTGGTGGCTAGCGGGGAGGGTGAGCAGTTCTTC
CASSLLVASGEGEQFF
>15|.|TRBJ2-7|TRBV6-5|.
TGTGCCAGCAGTTATGGCGGTGGCCGAGTCTACGAGCAGTACTTC
CASSYGGGRVYEQYF
>16|.|TRBJ2-5|TRBV5-4|.
TGTGCCAGCAGCTCGGGGGGCGGCGGCCTGCAAGAGACCCAGTACTTC
CASSSGGGGLQETQYF
>13|.|TRBJ1-2|TRBV2|.
TGTGCCAGCAGTGTAGAGCGGCACTATGGCTACACCTTC
CASSVERHYGYTF
>14|.|TRBJ1-5|TRBV27|.
TGTGCCAGCAGATCTGACAGCTATGATCAGCCCCAGCATTTT
CASRSDSYDQPQHF
>12|.|TRBJ2-7|TRBV30|.
TGTGCCTGGGCGGACAGTCCCTACGAGCAGTACTTC
CAWADSPYEQYF
>14|.|TRBJ2-3|TRBV11-2|.
TGTGCCAGCACCCGGACAACTAGCACAGATACGCAGTATTTT
CASTRTTSTDTQYF
>13|.|TRBJ2-1|TRBV19|.
TGTGCCAGTAGTATAGATGGCAGCGCCGAGCAGTTCTTC
CASSIDGSAEQFF
>16|.|TRBJ2-1|TRBV5-4|.
TGTGCCAGCAGCCCCCCCCCTAGGAACTCCTACAATGAGCAGTTCTTC
CASSPPPRNSYNEQFF
>15|.|TRBJ1-4|TRBV5-1|.
TGCGCCAGCAGCCTCCAACCTGGGGGCAATGAAAAACTGTTTTTT
CASSLQPGGNEKLFF
>17|.|TRBJ2-1|TRBV27|TRBD2
TGTGCCAGCAGTTTTCTCTGGTCCGGCGGGAGGGTGGAGGAGCAGTTCTTC
CASSFLWSGGRVEEQFF
>13|few|TRBJ2-7|TRBV30|TRBD2
TGTGCCTGGAGCCTAGCGGAACACTACGAGCAGTACTTC
CAWSLAEHYEQYF
>14|.|TRBJ2-7|TRBV10-2|TRBD1
TGCGCCAGCAGGGACAGGGGTTTATCCTACGAGCAGTACTTC
CASRDRGLSYEQYF